One and the same sample provided the 2 T cell receptor beta chains below, sequenced in a study of blood T cell repertoires in COVID-19. Clones were read by immunoSEQ multiplex PCR, and TCRdb kept only the in-frame ones, dropping some. The top ten clones hold about 5.1% of a sample with about 190,000 clones, around four fifths of them seen once. Sequencing was done on a sample of peripheral blood. These TCRs come from a woman aged 65 to 85 with active or convalescent COVID-19.

This clone was detected once. The chain uses TRBV7-9 and TRBJ2-7; TRBD2 matches at 8 bases. The CDR3 has 14 residues. Unmatched junction bases numbered 7, after V lost 5 bases and J lost 4 bases. Germline CDR1 and CDR2: SEHNR and FQNEAQ (reference sequence). The CDR3 DNA is TGTGCCAGCAGCCCAAGCGGGAGAGAGTACGAGCAGTACTTC. Its translation is CASSPSGREYEQYF.

This clone was detected a few times. The rearrangement uses TRBV20-1 and TRBJ2-3; unclear D gene. V lost 3 bases to trimming and J lost 4 bases, with 5 bases between them. Germline V gene sequence: CDR1 DFQATT, CDR2 SNEGSKA (reference sequence). There are 11 residues in the CDR3. This chain's CDR3 is CSASHADTQYF. In DNA form, the CDR3 reads TGCAGTGCTAGCCATGCAGATACGCAGTATTTT.